One and the same sample provided the 20 T cell receptor beta chains below, sequenced in a study of OX40 agonist ivuxolimab in advanced cancers. Sequencing was performed with immunoSEQ multiplex PCR; in TCRdb, only in-frame clones are kept and a portion is missing. Of some 71,000 clones listed, 70% to 90% are singletons. Material: CD4+ or CD8+ T cells sorted from blood, obtained in a trial of the OX40 agonist ivuxolimab. The receptors shown here come from an adult with an advanced solid tumor such as melanoma, head and neck, liver or kidney cancer.

J is TRBJ2-6 and V is TRBV28; D may be TRBD1 (5 bases). The V end was cut by 6 bases, the J end by 2 bases, with 17 bases between. Germline V gene sequence: CDR1 MDHEN, CDR2 SYDVKM. The CDR3 is 17 amino acids. CDR3 nucleotides: TGTGCCAGCAGCGCCCCAGTGGGGCGACCTGGGGCCAACGTCCTGACTTTC. This codes for CASSAPVGRPGANVLTF.

This clone was recorded a few times. As DNA, the CDR3 is TGTGCCAGCACTCCACTAGCGGGGGGGCCTCAGGATGAGCAGTTCTTC. It codes for CASTPLAGGPQDEQFF. J is TRBJ2-1 and V is TRBV27, with 13 nucleotides matching TRBD2. Germline assignment: CDR1 MNHEY and CDR2 SMNVEV (reference sequence). The CDR3 is 16 amino acids. J lost 8 bases, V lost 7 bases, and 11 bases had no gene match.

The J gene is TRBJ1-2, the V gene TRBV27; D uncertain. The CDR3 loop spans 12 amino acids. Trimming removed 8 bases at V and 4 bases at J, with 11 bases between. In germline, CDR1 is MNHEY, CDR2 SMNVEV (reference sequence). The CDR3 DNA reads TGTGCCAGCGGTAGGGCAGGCTATGGCTACACCTTC. Amino acid sequence: CASGRAGYGYTF.

This chain links TRBV2 with TRBJ2-3; unclear D gene. Germline V gene lookup returns CDR1 SNHLY and CDR2 FYNNEI. This CDR3 is 15 amino acids long. V was clipped by 1 base and J by 6 bases, with 14 bases between them. For the CDR3, the DNA is TGTGCCAGCAGTGAAGTTGGGGTCCAAGGGGATACGCAGTATTTT. Its translation is CASSEVGVQGDTQYF.

This clone has just a few counts. The chain employs TRBV4-3 and TRBJ1-5, with D uncertain. The CDR3 contains 13 residues. The germline V and J ends were trimmed by 0 bases and 7 bases, with 7 bases remaining between them. CDR1 is LGHNA, CDR2 YSLEER, per germline. In DNA, the CDR3 is TGCGCCAGCAGCCAAGATGATGCGCAGCCCCAGCATTTT. It yields the protein CASSQDDAQPQHF.

CDR3 loop: CASSLLRGGLDEQFF. Written as DNA, the CDR3 is TGCGCCAGCAGCTTGTTGCGGGGGGGCTTGGATGAGCAGTTCTTC. The chain joins TRBV5-1 to TRBJ2-1; 9 nucleotides align to TRBD2. The CDR3 runs 15 residues. From germline, CDR1 is SGHRS and CDR2 YFSETQ. The J segment lost 8 bases and the V segment lost 1 base, leaving 7 bases of the junction unmatched.

V gene TRBV6-5 combines with J gene TRBJ2-7; perhaps D is TRBD1 or TRBD2 (6 bases each). The CDR3 has 13 amino acids. The germline gives CDR1 MNHEY, CDR2 SVGAGI. V lost 10 bases to trimming and J lost 2 bases, with 15 bases between them. The CDR3 DNA follows: TGTGCCACACGGGGGCGGCAAACCTACGAGCAGTACTTC. It yields the protein CATRGRQTYEQYF.

J is TRBJ1-5 and V is TRBV6-1; the D gene is possibly TRBD1 (5 bases). V was clipped by 10 bases and J by 1 base, with 11 bases between them. CDR1 is MNHNS, CDR2 SASEGT, per germline. The CDR3 length is 13 residues. The CDR3 DNA reads TGTGCCACCGGGGGTTCGAGCAATCAGCCCCAGCATTTT. This sequence encodes CATGGSSNQPQHF.

This clone was recorded once. V and J are TRBV29-1 and TRBJ1-5; 10 nucleotides line up with TRBD1. The germline gives CDR1 SQVTM, CDR2 ANQGSEA. CDR3 length: 14 residues. The junction had 4 bases not matched to a gene; V was cut back by 5 bases and J by 3 bases. CDR3: CSVWTGGFNQPQHF. DNA for the CDR3: TGCAGCGTTTGGACAGGGGGATTCAATCAGCCCCAGCATTTT.

This chain connects TRBV30 to TRBJ1-5; 8 positions agree with TRBD1. CDR3 size: 13 residues. Germline trimming cut 4 bases from V and 6 bases from J; bases unmatched to any gene: 5. CDR1 is GTSNPN, CDR2 SVGIG, per germline (reference sequence). DNA for the CDR3: TGTGCCTGGACTCCAGGGGGCCGTCAGCCCCAGCATTTT. Its protein is CAWTPGGRQPQHF.

The V call is TRBV18, the J call TRBJ1-2, with D possibly being TRBD1 (5 bases). Germline V lookup: CDR1 KGHSH, CDR2 LQKENI. V was shortened by 3 bases and J by 1 base, with 15 bases between the two germline ends. The CDR3 totals 16 residues. The CDR3 DNA reads TGTGCCAGCTCACCCGAACAGGCGGGGCTTAACTATGGCTACACCTTC. It yields the protein CASSPEQAGLNYGYTF.

This chain links TRBV5-5 with TRBJ1-3; 8 bases are a match to TRBD1. V shed 5 bases and J 0 bases; nucleotides not matched to a gene: 4. CDR3 length: 15 amino acids. Looked up from germline, CDR1 is SGHKS and CDR2 is YYEKEE (reference sequence). For the CDR3, the DNA is TGTGCCAGCAGTTTCGGACAGGGCTCTGGAAACACCATATATTTT. It specifies CASSFGQGSGNTIYF.

The chain employs TRBV9 and TRBJ1-1, with D possibly being TRBD1 (6 bases). The CDR3 is 15 amino acids. The V gene's germline CDR1 is SGDLS and CDR2 YYNGEE. With 0 bases removed from V and 0 bases from J, the gap between germline ends came to 9 bases. CDR3 region: CASSVGTVLNTEAFF. CDR3 coding DNA: TGTGCCAGCAGCGTAGGGACAGTCTTGAACACTGAAGCTTTCTTT.

The chain carries TRBV5-1 and TRBJ2-5; D gene ambiguous. Germline V gives CDR1 SGHRS, CDR2 YFSETQ. CDR3 length: 13 amino acids. V shed 4 bases and J shed 1 base, with 8 bases lying between them. CDR3 nucleotide sequence: TGCGCCAGCAGCCCCTGGTCCCAAGAGACCCAGTACTTC. It translates to CASSPWSQETQYF.

J is TRBJ1-2 and V is TRBV30, with D perhaps matching TRBD1 (6 bases). CDR1 GTSNPN and CDR2 SVGIG come from the germline V gene (reference sequence). The CDR3 loop spans 13 amino acids. Trimming took off 4 bases at V and 1 base at J, with 10 bases between the two ends. This CDR3 is CAWTQGSNYGYTF. The CDR3 bases are TGTGCCTGGACTCAGGGGAGTAACTATGGCTACACCTTC.

In this sample, this clone turned up a few times. This chain links TRBV7-2 with TRBJ1-1, with D uncertain. In germline, CDR1 is SGHTA, CDR2 FQGNSA. The CDR3 consists of 13 residues. The V gene lost 5 bases and the J gene lost 3 bases, with 10 bases spanning the gap. The CDR3: CASSLGEHTEAFF. For the CDR3, the DNA is TGTGCCAGCAGCCTCGGCGAGCACACTGAAGCTTTCTTT.

The chain links TRBV29-1 to TRBJ1-3, with TRBD1 matching over 7 bases. The junction had 18 bases not matched to a gene; V was cut back by 7 bases and J by 0 bases. Germline-derived CDR1 and CDR2 are SQVTM and ANQGSEA. The CDR3 extends over 18 amino acids. The CDR3 here is CSGIQGSRPIYSGNTIYF. The CDR3 nucleotides are TGCAGCGGGATACAGGGGTCGCGGCCCATATACTCTGGAAACACCATATATTTT.

V is TRBV20-1 and J is TRBJ1-2; no clear D. The length of the CDR3 is 11 residues. V was trimmed by 3 bases and J by 7 bases, leaving 9 bases between them. Per the germline V gene, CDR1 is DFQATT and CDR2 is SNEGSKA (reference sequence). The CDR3 here is CSASDTVGYTF. In DNA, the CDR3 is TGCAGTGCTAGCGACACAGTTGGCTACACCTTC.

The rearrangement uses TRBV30 and TRBJ1-1; the D is unclear. The CDR3 is made up of 13 amino acids. V gave up 4 bases and J gave up 0 bases, with 9 bases separating them. CDR1 and CDR2 from the germline V gene are GTSNPN and SVGIG (reference sequence). The CDR3 DNA reads TGTGCCTGGACCTTTTGGATGAACACTGAAGCTTTCTTT. It encodes CAWTFWMNTEAFF.

This rearrangement joins TRBV6-5 to TRBJ2-7; tentative D call: TRBD1 (6 bases). Trimming cost V 4 bases and J 2 bases, with 9 bases left between them. Germline V gene sequence: CDR1 MNHEY, CDR2 SVGAGI. CDR3 size: 13 residues. CDR3 in amino acids: CASSSGQPYEQYF. Here the CDR3 DNA reads TGTGCCAGCAGTTCCGGACAGCCCTACGAGCAGTACTTC.